This TCR beta chain is from a study of monozygotic twins with inflammatory bowel disease. Study-wide points: Among the T cells, different subtypes could not be distinguished.

Blood was drawn at over 2 ml per donor. Turning to this clonotype: What it recognizes is unknown.

Each of the TCR libraries took 3500 ng of total RNA. The template-switching step introduced UMIs that carried a 6-nucleotide sample barcode. TCRdb re-called the 5' RACE reads and catalogs CDR3 proteins one per entry, DNA excluded. There are hundreds of thousands of distinct CDR3 sequences in the sample, with 2.4% held by the top ten. The CDR3 spans 15 residues. Germline values: CDR1 DFQATT, CDR2 SNEGSKA (reference sequence). This chain joins TRBV20-1 and TRBJ2-4; the TRBD1 assignment by TCRdb is unverifiable without DNA. The material sequenced was blood. This sequence was found in a human donor with ulcerative colitis or Crohn's disease, or a healthy co-twin of an affected twin (not recorded which). CDR3 in amino acids: CSARGGAEAKNIQYF.